Sequencing of this T cell receptor (beta chain) was carried out in a study of response to subunit inactivated influenza vaccine. The V end lost 6 bases, the J end lost 2 bases, and 13 bases lay between the germline ends. This CDR3 is 15 amino acids long. Germline V CDR1 and CDR2: SGHTA, FQGNSA. As to this clonotype: No antigen is known for it.

Each CDR3 protein gets one entry after TCRdb re-called the RT-PCR reads with MiXCR. The sample has 650,000 to 700,000 distinct CDR3 sequences, about a sixth seen once. Study results and limitations: New T cells are recruited in small numbers by each seasonal influenza vaccination, according to the authors' suggestion.

The chain links TRBV7-2 to TRBJ2-2; D assignment may be TRBD1 or TRBD2 (6 bases each). This TCR was recovered from a man over 45 who received an inactivated influenza vaccine. The sequenced sample was PBMCs from blood, obtained 11 to 12 days after vaccination. The CDR3 protein is CASRVQGLNTGELFF. The CDR3 DNA is TGTGCCAGCAGGGTACAGGGACTTAACACCGGGGAGCTGTTTTTT.